The rows below give T cell receptor beta chains drawn from one sample of a study of T cells after yellow fever vaccination. Each CDR3 protein is one row after TCRdb ran MiXCR on the 5' RACE reads. The table has more than 300,000 distinct CDR3 sequences, roughly 10% seen once. The material sequenced was CD4+ T cells sorted from PBMCs, taken 45 days after the yellow fever booster vaccination. These receptors all come from a man aged 18-30 years who received the YFV17D yellow fever vaccine. CDR3s include the opening cysteine and the closing phenylalanine or tryptophan. Fields, in order: V gene, J gene, clone size, CDR3 length, D gene, CDR3 protein, CDR3 DNA. The D gene is left open where the match is weak. The listing skips clone size in some rows; elsewhere it reads once, few, many or a size class.

V: TRBV5-1; J: TRBJ1-5; size: many; length: 15; D: .; CDR3: CASSLGSGLGQPQHF; DNA: TGCGCCAGCAGCTTGGGGTCGGGACTCGGGCAGCCCCAGCATTTT
V: TRBV13; J: TRBJ2-1; size: .; length: 18; D: .; CDR3: CASSPFFSHTGSYNEQFF; DNA: TGTGCCAGCAGCCCCTTCTTTAGCCATACCGGCTCCTACAATGAGCAGTTCTTC
V: TRBV7-7; J: TRBJ2-5; size: few; length: 15; D: TRBD1; CDR3: CASSQTGAEGETQYF; DNA: TGTGCTAGCAGCCAGACAGGGGCCGAGGGAGAGACCCAGTACTTC
V: TRBV6-5; J: TRBJ2-2; size: many; length: 17; D: .; CDR3: CASSPGSGRRNTGELFF; DNA: TGTGCCAGCAGTCCTGGGTCCGGGAGACGGAACACCGGGGAGCTGTTTTTT
V: TRBV5-1; J: TRBJ1-1; size: few; length: 13; D: .; CDR3: CASSSPSNTEAFF; DNA: TGCGCCAGCAGCTCGCCGTCCAACACTGAAGCTTTCTTT
V: TRBV6-6; J: TRBJ2-3; size: many; length: 11; D: .; CDR3: CASSEGDTQYF; DNA: TGTGCCAGCAGCGAGGGAGATACGCAGTATTTT
V: TRBV5-1; J: TRBJ2-4; size: many; length: 14; D: .; CDR3: CASNQDGAKNIQYF; DNA: TGCGCCAGCAATCAGGACGGGGCCAAAAACATTCAGTACTTC
V: TRBV7-3; J: TRBJ1-4; size: .; length: 14; D: .; CDR3: CASSPTGAGEKLFF; DNA: TGTGCCAGCAGCCCGACCGGGGCAGGTGAAAAACTGTTTTTT
V: TRBV6-5; J: TRBJ2-3; size: .; length: 15; D: .; CDR3: CASSWQGLSTDTQYF; DNA: TGTGCCAGCAGTTGGCAGGGCCTTAGCACAGATACGCAGTATTTT
V: TRBV5-1; J: TRBJ2-7; size: few; length: 15; D: TRBD2; CDR3: CASSSPGLGLYEQYF; DNA: TGCGCCAGCAGCTCACCGGGACTAGGGTTATACGAGCAGTACTTC
V: TRBV12-3/TRBV12-4; J: TRBJ2-2; size: few; length: 17; D: .; CDR3: CASSLPRPGRNTGELFF; DNA: TGTGCCAGCAGTTTACCACGTCCCGGACGGAACACCGGGGAGCTGTTTTTT
V: TRBV7-2; J: TRBJ1-5; size: .; length: 14; D: .; CDR3: CASSSQGRGQPQHF; DNA: TGTGCCAGCAGCTCACAGGGCCGCGGGCAGCCCCAGCATTTT
V: TRBV5-6; J: TRBJ1-5; size: .; length: 15; D: TRBD1; CDR3: CASSLRTGVGQPQHF; DNA: TGTGCCAGCAGCTTGAGGACAGGGGTGGGCCAGCCCCAGCATTTT
V: TRBV7-6; J: TRBJ2-3; size: many; length: 11; D: .; CDR3: CASSGRDTQYF; DNA: TGTGCCAGCAGCGGCCGGGATACGCAGTATTTT
V: TRBV29-1; J: TRBJ2-1; size: .; length: 16; D: TRBD1; CDR3: CSVVWGGTGRSNEQFF; DNA: TGCAGCGTTGTTTGGGGGGGGACAGGGAGGAGTAATGAGCAGTTCTTC
V: TRBV7-3; J: TRBJ2-1; size: few; length: 16; D: TRBD2; CDR3: CASSRTSGGEYNEQFF; DNA: TGTGCCAGCAGCCGAACTAGCGGGGGGGAATACAATGAGCAGTTCTTC
V: TRBV10-3; J: TRBJ1-1; size: .; length: 15; D: TRBD1; CDR3: CAISDSDREGAEAFF; DNA: TGTGCCATCAGTGACTCCGACAGGGAAGGGGCTGAAGCTTTCTTT
V: TRBV25-1; J: TRBJ1-4; size: few; length: 12; D: .; CDR3: CASKTTNEKLFF; DNA: TGTGCCAGCAAAACGACTAATGAAAAACTGTTTTTT
V: TRBV15; J: TRBJ1-2; size: few; length: 16; D: TRBD1; CDR3: CATSRDRGQGSYGYTF; DNA: TGTGCCACCAGCAGAGATAGGGGACAGGGGTCCTATGGCTACACCTTC
V: TRBV6-2/TRBV6-3; J: TRBJ2-3; size: .; length: 19; D: TRBD2; CDR3: CASSYSSGGNPGATDTQYF; DNA: TGTGCCAGCAGTTACTCAAGCGGGGGGAACCCGGGGGCCACAGATACGCAGTATTTT
V: TRBV4-1; J: TRBJ1-5; size: many; length: 16; D: .; CDR3: CASSQELSPSNQPQHF; DNA: TGCGCCAGCAGCCAAGAACTCAGCCCGAGCAATCAGCCCCAGCATTTT
V: TRBV12-3/TRBV12-4; J: TRBJ1-4; size: .; length: 13; D: .; CDR3: CASRRGVNEKLFF; DNA: TGTGCCAGCAGGCGGGGGGTAAATGAAAAACTGTTTTTT
V: TRBV18; J: TRBJ2-1; size: .; length: 13; D: .; CDR3: CASSPGTEDEQFF; DNA: TGTGCCAGCTCACCAGGGACCGAAGATGAGCAGTTCTTC
V: TRBV7-3; J: TRBJ2-5; size: .; length: 13; D: .; CDR3: CASSLWREETQYF; DNA: TGTGCCAGCAGCTTATGGCGGGAAGAGACCCAGTACTTC
V: TRBV11-2; J: TRBJ1-6; size: .; length: 14; D: TRBD1; CDR3: CASSWTGVNSPLHF; DNA: TGTGCCAGCAGCTGGACAGGGGTCAATTCACCCCTCCACTTT
V: TRBV20-1; J: TRBJ2-3; size: few; length: 14; D: TRBD1; CDR3: CSASYRGMTDTQYF; DNA: TGCAGTGCTAGCTACAGGGGGATGACAGATACGCAGTATTTT
V: TRBV6-6; J: TRBJ2-5; size: few; length: 15; D: TRBD1; CDR3: CASRLTAGGQETQYF; DNA: TGTGCCAGCAGACTAACCGCAGGGGGCCAAGAGACCCAGTACTTC
V: TRBV5-1; J: TRBJ1-1; size: few; length: 15; D: TRBD1; CDR3: CASSGTGAGNTEAFF; DNA: TGCGCCAGCAGCGGGACAGGCGCAGGAAACACTGAAGCTTTCTTT
V: TRBV5-4; J: TRBJ2-3; size: .; length: 16; D: .; CDR3: CASSLESGLGTDTQYF; DNA: TGTGCCAGCAGCTTGGAGTCAGGGTTGGGCACAGATACGCAGTATTTT
V: TRBV6-1; J: TRBJ2-3; size: few; length: 16; D: .; CDR3: CASSEALPGFTDTQYF; DNA: TGTGCCAGCAGTGAAGCGCTTCCAGGTTTCACAGATACGCAGTATTTT
V: TRBV12-3/TRBV12-4; J: TRBJ1-3; size: .; length: 16; D: .; CDR3: CASSPHSSGALGTIYF; DNA: TGTGCCAGCAGTCCCCATTCTTCCGGGGCGCTCGGCACCATATATTTT
V: TRBV5-4; J: TRBJ1-6; size: .; length: 13; D: .; CDR3: CASSLAGGSPLHF; DNA: TGTGCCAGCAGCTTGGCCGGGGGTTCACCCCTCCACTTT
V: TRBV19; J: TRBJ1-2; size: .; length: 13; D: .; CDR3: CASSQTNSGGYTF; DNA: TGTGCCAGTAGTCAAACCAACAGTGGAGGCTACACCTTC
V: TRBV5-5; J: TRBJ1-6; size: .; length: 15; D: .; CDR3: CASSLAFGKNSPLHF; DNA: TGTGCCAGCAGCTTGGCCTTTGGCAAGAATTCACCCCTCCACTTT
V: TRBV12-3/TRBV12-4; J: TRBJ1-2; size: .; length: 13; D: .; CDR3: CASSLIQGYGYTF; DNA: TGTGCCAGCAGTTTAATACAGGGCTATGGCTACACCTTC
V: TRBV2; J: TRBJ1-5; size: few; length: 13; D: .; CDR3: CASNGATQGPQHF; DNA: TGTGCCAGCAACGGGGCTACCCAAGGGCCCCAGCATTTT
V: TRBV12-3/TRBV12-4; J: TRBJ2-3; size: few; length: 14; D: TRBD2; CDR3: CASKGRGFTDTQYF; DNA: TGTGCCAGCAAAGGGCGGGGGTTCACAGATACGCAGTATTTT
V: TRBV14; J: TRBJ2-1; size: .; length: 14; D: .; CDR3: CASSQDSAGSEQFF; DNA: TGTGCCAGCAGCCAAGATTCGGCGGGGTCTGAGCAGTTCTTC
V: TRBV24-1; J: TRBJ2-7; size: .; length: 15; D: TRBD1; CDR3: CATSDTHRDRDEQYF; DNA: TGTGCCACCAGTGACACCCACCGGGACAGGGACGAGCAGTACTTC
V: TRBV20-1; J: TRBJ2-5; size: few; length: 16; D: TRBD1; CDR3: CSAPHRQGPGWETQYF; DNA: TGCAGTGCCCCGCATAGACAGGGGCCCGGGTGGGAGACCCAGTACTTC
V: TRBV5-4; J: TRBJ1-1; size: few; length: 15; D: TRBD1; CDR3: CASRGTGSGLTEAFF; DNA: TGTGCCAGCAGGGGGACAGGGAGCGGCCTCACTGAAGCTTTCTTT
V: TRBV10-3; J: TRBJ1-6; size: few; length: 13; D: .; CDR3: CAISVNQISPLHF; DNA: TGTGCCATCAGTGTGAACCAGATTTCACCCCTCCACTTT
V: TRBV5-1; J: TRBJ1-1; size: many; length: 15; D: TRBD1; CDR3: CASSLRGGRETEAFF; DNA: TGCGCCAGCAGCTTAAGAGGGGGCCGGGAGACTGAAGCTTTCTTT
V: TRBV6-6; J: TRBJ2-4; size: few; length: 16; D: TRBD2; CDR3: CASRETKRGGQNIQYF; DNA: TGTGCCAGCAGGGAGACTAAGCGGGGGGGCCAAAACATTCAGTACTTC
V: TRBV28; J: TRBJ1-1; size: many; length: 16; D: TRBD1; CDR3: CASSLFRGRENTEAFF; DNA: TGTGCCAGCAGTTTATTCAGGGGGCGAGAGAACACTGAAGCTTTCTTT
V: TRBV18; J: TRBJ2-5; size: .; length: 13; D: TRBD1; CDR3: CASSPDRAKTQYF; DNA: TGTGCCAGCTCACCAGACAGGGCGAAGACCCAGTACTTC
V: TRBV11-2; J: TRBJ1-1; size: .; length: 13; D: .; CDR3: CASRSLRRFEAFF; DNA: TGTGCCAGCAGGTCGCTACGAAGATTTGAAGCTTTCTTT
V: TRBV7-9; J: TRBJ2-1; size: many; length: 15; D: TRBD2; CDR3: CATVSGGELYNEQFF; DNA: TGTGCGACGGTGAGCGGGGGGGAACTCTACAATGAGCAGTTCTTC
V: TRBV20-1; J: TRBJ2-5; size: few; length: 14; D: .; CDR3: CSATSRWVQETQYF; DNA: TGCAGTGCTACTTCTCGTTGGGTGCAAGAGACCCAGTACTTC